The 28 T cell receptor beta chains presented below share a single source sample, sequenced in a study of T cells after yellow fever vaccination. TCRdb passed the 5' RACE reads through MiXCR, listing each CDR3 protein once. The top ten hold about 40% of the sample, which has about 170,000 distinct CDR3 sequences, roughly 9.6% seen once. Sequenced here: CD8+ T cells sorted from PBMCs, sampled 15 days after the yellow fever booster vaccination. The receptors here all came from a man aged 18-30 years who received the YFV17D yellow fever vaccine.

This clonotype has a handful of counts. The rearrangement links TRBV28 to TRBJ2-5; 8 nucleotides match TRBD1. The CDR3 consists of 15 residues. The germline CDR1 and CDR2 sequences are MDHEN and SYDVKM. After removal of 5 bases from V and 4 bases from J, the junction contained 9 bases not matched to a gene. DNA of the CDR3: TGTGCCAGCAGTCTAAGGGACAGGTTGTTAGAGACCCAGTACTTC. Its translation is CASSLRDRLLETQYF.

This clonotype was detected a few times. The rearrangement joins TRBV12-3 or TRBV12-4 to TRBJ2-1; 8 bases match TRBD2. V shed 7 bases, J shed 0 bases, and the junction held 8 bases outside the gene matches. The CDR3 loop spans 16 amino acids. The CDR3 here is CASTGRGSSSYNEQFF. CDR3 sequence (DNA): TGTGCCAGCACCGGGAGGGGGTCGAGCTCCTACAATGAGCAGTTCTTC.

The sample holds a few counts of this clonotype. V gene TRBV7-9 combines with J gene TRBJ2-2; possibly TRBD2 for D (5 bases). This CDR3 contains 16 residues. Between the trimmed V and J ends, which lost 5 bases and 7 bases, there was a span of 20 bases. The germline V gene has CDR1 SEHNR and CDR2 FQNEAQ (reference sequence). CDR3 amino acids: CASSPRGSRESGELFF. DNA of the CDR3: TGTGCCAGCAGCCCGCGAGGGAGTCGGGAAAGCGGGGAGCTGTTTTTT. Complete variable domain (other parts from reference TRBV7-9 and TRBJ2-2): DTGVSQNPRHKITKRGQNVTFRCDPISEHNRLYWYRQTLGQGPEFLTYFQNEAQLEKSRLLSDRFSAERPKGSFSTLEIQRTEQGDSAMYLCASSPRGSRESGELFFGEGSRLTVL.

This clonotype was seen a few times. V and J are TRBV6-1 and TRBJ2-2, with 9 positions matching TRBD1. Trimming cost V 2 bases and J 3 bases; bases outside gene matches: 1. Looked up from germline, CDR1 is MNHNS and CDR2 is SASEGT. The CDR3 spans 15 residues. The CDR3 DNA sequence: TGTGCCAGCAGTGAAAGGACAGGGGACACCGGGGAGCTGTTTTTT. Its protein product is CASSERTGDTGELFF.

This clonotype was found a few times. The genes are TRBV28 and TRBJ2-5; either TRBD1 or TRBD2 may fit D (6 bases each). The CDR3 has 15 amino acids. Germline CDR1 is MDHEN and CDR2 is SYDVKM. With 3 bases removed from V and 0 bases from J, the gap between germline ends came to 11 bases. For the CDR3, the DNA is TGTGCCAGCAGTTTGATGGGGGGCCACCAAGAGACCCAGTACTTC. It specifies CASSLMGGHQETQYF.

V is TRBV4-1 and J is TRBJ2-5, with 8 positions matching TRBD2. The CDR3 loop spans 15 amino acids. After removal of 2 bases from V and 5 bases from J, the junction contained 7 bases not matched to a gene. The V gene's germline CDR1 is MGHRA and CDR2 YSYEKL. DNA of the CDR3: TGCGCCAGCAGCCAAACGCGGGGACTAGGGGAGACCCAGTACTTC. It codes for CASSQTRGLGETQYF.

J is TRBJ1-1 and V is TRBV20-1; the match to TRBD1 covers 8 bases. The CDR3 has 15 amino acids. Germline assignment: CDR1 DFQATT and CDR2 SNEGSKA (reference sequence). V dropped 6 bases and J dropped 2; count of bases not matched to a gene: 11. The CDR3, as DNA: TGCAGTGCCAAAAATCTTGACAGGGGTAACACTGAAGCTTTCTTT. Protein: CSAKNLDRGNTEAFF.

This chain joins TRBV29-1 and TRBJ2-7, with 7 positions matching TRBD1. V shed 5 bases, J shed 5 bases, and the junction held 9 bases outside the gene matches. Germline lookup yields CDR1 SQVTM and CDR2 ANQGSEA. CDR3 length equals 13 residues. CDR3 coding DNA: TGCAGCGTTAGCCCGACAGGGTCCCACGAGCAGTACTTC. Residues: CSVSPTGSHEQYF.

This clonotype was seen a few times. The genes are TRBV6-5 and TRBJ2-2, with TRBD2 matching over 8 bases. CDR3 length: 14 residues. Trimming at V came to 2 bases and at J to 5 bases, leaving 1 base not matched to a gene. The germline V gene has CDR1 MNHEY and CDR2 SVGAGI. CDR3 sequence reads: CASSYTGGTGELFF. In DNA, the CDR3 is TGTGCCAGCAGTTACACGGGGGGGACCGGGGAGCTGTTTTTT.

The CDR3 loop is CASSPQGGSYEQYV. CDR3 DNA: TGTGCCAGCAGCCCGCAGGGGGGCTCCTACGAGCAGTACGTC. The chain links TRBV7-6 to TRBJ2-7; D is possibly TRBD1 (7 bases). V was pared by 5 bases and J by 0 bases, with 11 bases between. Per the germline V gene, CDR1 is SGHVS and CDR2 is FNYEAQ. The CDR3 length is 14 residues.

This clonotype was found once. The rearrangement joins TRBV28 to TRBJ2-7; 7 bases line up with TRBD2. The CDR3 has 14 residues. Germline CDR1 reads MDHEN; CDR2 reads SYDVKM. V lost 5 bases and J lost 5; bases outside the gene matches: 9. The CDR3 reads CASSLGGSLDEQYV. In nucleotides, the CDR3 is TGTGCCAGCAGTCTGGGGGGGTCCTTGGACGAGCAGTACGTC.

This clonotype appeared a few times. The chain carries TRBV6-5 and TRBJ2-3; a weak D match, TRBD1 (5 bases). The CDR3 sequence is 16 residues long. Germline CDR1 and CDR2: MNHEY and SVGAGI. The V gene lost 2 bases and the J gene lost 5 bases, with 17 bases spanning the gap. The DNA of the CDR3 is TGTGCCAGCAGTTACCTTTCCGCTAGGGGCATAGATACGCAGTATTTT. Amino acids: CASSYLSARGIDTQYF.

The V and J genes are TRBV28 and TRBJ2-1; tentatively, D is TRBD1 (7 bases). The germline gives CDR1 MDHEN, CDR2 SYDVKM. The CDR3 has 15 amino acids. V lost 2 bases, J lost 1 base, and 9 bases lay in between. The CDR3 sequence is CASSLAGQSYNEQFF. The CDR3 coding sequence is TGTGCCAGCAGTTTAGCGGGACAGTCCTACAATGAGCAGTTCTTC.

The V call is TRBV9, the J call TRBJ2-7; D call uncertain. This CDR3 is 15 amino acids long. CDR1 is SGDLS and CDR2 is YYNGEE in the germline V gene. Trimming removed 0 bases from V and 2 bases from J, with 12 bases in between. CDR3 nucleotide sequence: TGTGCCAGCAGCGTAGGTTTTCAGCGCACCTACGAGCAGTACTTC. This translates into CASSVGFQRTYEQYF. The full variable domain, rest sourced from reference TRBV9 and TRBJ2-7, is DSGVTQTPKHLITATGQRVTLRCSPRSGDLSVYWYQQSLDQGLQFLIQYYNGEERAKGNILERFSAQQFPDLHSELNLSSLELGDSALYFCASSVGFQRTYEQYFGPGTRLTVT.

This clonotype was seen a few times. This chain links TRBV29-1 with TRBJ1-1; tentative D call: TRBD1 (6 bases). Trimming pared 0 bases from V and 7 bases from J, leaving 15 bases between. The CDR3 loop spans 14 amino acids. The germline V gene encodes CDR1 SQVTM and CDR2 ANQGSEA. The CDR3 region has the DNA TGCAGCGTTGAAGATCTACAGGGACCGAGTGAAGCTTTCTTT. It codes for CSVEDLQGPSEAFF. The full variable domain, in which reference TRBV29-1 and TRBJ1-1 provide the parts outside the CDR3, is SAVISQKPSRDICQRGTSLTIQCQVDSQVTMMFWYRQQPGQSLTLIATANQGSEATYESGFVIDKFPISRPNLTFSTLTVSNMSPEDSSIYLCSVEDLQGPSEAFFGQGTRLTVV.

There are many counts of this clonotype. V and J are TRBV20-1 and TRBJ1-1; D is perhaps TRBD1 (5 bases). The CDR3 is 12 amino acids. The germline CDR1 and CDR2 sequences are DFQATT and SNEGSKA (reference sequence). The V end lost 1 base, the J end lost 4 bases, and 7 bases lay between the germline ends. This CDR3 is CSARGGVTEAFF. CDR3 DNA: TGCAGTGCTAGAGGGGGGGTCACTGAAGCTTTCTTT.

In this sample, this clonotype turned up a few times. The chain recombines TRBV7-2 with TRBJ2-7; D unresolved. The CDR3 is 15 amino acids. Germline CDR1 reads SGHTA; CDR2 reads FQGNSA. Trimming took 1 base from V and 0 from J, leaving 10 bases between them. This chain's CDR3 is CASSLVASFSYEQYF. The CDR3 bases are TGTGCCAGCAGCTTAGTCGCCAGCTTCTCCTACGAGCAGTACTTC.

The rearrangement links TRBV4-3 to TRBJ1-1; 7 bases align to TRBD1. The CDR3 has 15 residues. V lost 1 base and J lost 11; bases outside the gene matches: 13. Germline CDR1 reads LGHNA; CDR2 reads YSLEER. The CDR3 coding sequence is TGCGCCAGCAGCCAAGCCCACAGGGGAATCGACCGGGCTTTCTTT. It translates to CASSQAHRGIDRAFF.

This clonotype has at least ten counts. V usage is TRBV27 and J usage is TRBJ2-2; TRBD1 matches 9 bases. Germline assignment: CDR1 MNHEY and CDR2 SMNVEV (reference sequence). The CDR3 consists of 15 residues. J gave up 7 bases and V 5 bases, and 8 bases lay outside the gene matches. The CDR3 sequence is CASSLGTGIVGELFF. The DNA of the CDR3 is TGTGCCAGCAGTCTCGGGACAGGGATCGTCGGGGAGCTGTTTTTT.

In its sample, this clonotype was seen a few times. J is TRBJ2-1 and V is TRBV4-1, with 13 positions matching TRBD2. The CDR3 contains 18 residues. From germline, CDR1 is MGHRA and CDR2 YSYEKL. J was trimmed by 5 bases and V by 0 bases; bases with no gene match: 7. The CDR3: CASSQDPPTSGGDNEQFF. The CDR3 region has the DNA TGCGCCAGCAGCCAAGATCCTCCAACTAGCGGGGGGGACAATGAGCAGTTCTTC.

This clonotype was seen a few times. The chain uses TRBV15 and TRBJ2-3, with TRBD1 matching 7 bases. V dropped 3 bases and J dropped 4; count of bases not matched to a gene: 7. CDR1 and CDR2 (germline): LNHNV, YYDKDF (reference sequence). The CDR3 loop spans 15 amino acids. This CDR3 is CATSSRTGGPDTQYF. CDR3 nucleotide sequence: TGTGCCACCAGCAGCCGGACAGGTGGACCAGATACGCAGTATTTT. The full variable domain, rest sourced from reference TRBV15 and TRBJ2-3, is DAMVIQNPRYQVTQFGKPVTLSCSQTLNHNVMYWYQQKSSQAPKLLFHYYDKDFNNEADTPDNFQSRRPNTSFCFLDIRSPGLGDTAMYLCATSSRTGGPDTQYFGPGTRLTVL.

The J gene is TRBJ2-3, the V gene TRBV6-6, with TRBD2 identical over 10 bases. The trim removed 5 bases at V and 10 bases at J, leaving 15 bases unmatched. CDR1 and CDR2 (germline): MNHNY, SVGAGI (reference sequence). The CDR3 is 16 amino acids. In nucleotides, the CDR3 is TGTGCCAGCAGTCCCCCTCTAGCGGGGGCGCTTCAGCCGCAGTATTTT. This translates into CASSPPLAGALQPQYF.

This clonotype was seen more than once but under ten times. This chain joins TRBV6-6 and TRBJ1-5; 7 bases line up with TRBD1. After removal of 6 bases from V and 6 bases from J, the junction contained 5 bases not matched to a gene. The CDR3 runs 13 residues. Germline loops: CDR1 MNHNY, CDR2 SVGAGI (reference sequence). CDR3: CASRPRGIQPQHF. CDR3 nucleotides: TGTGCCAGCAGGCCCAGGGGGATTCAGCCCCAGCATTTT.

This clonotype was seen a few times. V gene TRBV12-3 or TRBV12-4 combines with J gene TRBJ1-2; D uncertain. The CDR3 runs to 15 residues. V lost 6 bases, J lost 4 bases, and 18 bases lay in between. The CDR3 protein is CASRWAQGLLYGYTF. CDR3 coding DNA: TGTGCCAGCAGGTGGGCACAAGGCCTACTCTATGGCTACACCTTC.

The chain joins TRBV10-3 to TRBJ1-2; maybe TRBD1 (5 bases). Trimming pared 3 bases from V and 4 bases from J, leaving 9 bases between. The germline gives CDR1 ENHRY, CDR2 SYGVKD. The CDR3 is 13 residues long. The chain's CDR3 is CAISDSGGYGYTF. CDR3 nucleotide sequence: TGTGCCATCAGTGACTCGGGGGGCTATGGCTACACCTTC.

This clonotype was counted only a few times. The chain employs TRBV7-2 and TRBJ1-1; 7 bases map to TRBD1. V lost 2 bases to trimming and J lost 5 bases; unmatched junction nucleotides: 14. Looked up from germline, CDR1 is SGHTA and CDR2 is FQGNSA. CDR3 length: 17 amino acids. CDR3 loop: CASSLPRGRNYRTEAFF. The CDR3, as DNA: TGTGCCAGCAGCTTACCGAGGGGGCGAAATTATCGGACTGAAGCTTTCTTT.

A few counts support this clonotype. The CDR3 bases are TGTGCCAGTAGTACCACTAGCGGGGTCTACAATGAGCAGTTCTTC. Translating it yields CASSTTSGVYNEQFF. The chain combines TRBV19 with TRBJ2-1; 10 bases match TRBD2. V lost 4 bases and J lost 3; bases outside the gene matches: 3. CDR1 and CDR2 from the germline V gene are LNHDA and SQIVND (reference sequence). This CDR3 has 15 amino acids.

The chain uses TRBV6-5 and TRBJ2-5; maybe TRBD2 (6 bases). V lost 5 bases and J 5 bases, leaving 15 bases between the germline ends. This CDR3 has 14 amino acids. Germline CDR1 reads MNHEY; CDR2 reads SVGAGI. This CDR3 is CASSVAAGGETQYF. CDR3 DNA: TGTGCCAGCAGTGTAGCGGCCGGAGGGGAGACCCAGTACTTC.